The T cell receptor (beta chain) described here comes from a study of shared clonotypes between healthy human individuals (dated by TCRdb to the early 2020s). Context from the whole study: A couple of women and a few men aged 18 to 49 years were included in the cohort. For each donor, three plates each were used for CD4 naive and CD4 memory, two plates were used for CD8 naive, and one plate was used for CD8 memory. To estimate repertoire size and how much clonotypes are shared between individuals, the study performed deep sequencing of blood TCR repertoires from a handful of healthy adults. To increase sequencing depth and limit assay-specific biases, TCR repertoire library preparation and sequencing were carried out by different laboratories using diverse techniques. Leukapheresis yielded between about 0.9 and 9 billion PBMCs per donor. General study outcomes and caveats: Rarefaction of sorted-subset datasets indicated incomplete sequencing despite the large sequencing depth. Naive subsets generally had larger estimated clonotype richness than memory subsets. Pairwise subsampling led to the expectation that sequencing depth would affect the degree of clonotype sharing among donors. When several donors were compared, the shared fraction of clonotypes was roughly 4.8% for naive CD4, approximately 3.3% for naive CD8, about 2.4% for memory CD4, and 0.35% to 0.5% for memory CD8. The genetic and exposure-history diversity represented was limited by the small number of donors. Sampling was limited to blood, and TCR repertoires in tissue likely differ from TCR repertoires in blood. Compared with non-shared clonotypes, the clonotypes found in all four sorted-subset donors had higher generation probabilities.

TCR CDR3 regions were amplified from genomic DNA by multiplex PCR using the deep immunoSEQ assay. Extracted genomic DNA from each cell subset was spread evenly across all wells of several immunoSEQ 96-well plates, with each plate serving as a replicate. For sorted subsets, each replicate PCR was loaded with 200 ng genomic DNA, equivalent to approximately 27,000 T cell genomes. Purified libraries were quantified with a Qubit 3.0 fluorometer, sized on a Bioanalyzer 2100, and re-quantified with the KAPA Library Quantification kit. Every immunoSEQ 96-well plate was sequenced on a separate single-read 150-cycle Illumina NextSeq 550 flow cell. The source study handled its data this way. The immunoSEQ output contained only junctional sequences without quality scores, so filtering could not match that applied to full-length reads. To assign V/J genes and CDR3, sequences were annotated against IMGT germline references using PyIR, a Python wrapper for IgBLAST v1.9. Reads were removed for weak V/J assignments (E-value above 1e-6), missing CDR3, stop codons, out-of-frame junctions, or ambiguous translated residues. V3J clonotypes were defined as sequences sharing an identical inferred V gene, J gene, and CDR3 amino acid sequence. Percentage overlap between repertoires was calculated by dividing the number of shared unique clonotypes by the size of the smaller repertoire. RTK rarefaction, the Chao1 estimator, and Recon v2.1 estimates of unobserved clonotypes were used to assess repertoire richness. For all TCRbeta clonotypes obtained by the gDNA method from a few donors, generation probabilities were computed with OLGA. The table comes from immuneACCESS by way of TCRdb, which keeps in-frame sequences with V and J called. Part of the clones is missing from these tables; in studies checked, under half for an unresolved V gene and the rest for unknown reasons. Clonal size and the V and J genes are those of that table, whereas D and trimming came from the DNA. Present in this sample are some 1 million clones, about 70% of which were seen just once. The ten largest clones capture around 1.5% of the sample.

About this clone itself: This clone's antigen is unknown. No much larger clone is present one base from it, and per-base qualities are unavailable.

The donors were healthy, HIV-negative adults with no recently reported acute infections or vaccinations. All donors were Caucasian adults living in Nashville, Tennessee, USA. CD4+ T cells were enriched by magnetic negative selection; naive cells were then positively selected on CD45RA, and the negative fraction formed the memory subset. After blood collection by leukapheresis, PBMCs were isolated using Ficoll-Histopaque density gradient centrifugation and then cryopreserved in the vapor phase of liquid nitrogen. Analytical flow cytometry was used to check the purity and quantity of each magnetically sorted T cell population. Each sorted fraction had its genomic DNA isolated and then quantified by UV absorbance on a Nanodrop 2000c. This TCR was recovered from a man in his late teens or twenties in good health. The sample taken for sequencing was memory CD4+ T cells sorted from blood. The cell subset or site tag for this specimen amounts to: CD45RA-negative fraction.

The CDR3 protein: CASSTHLAGGPNGELFF. The DNA reads as follows: TGTGCCAGCAGCACCCATCTAGCGGGAGGGCCTAACGGGGAGCTGTTTTTT. The chain joins TRBV9 to TRBJ2-2; 12 nucleotides in the junction match TRBD2. V trim: 4 bases; J trim: 7 bases; unmatched bases: 11. According to the germline V gene, CDR1 reads SGDLS and CDR2 reads YYNGEE. The CDR3 runs 17 amino acids, cysteine and phenylalanine included. Of all the DNA, just the CDR3 is kept, 51 bases in frame from base 1.